This TCR beta chain was identified during a study of T cells after yellow fever vaccination. Via MiXCR, TCRdb re-called the 5' RACE reads, giving one row per CDR3 protein. The data show hundreds of thousands of distinct CDR3 sequences, with roughly an eighth seen just once and just under 15% held by the top ten. Trimming cost V 6 bases and J 3 bases; bases outside gene matches: 15. The CDR3 is made up of 17 amino acids. Germline assignment: CDR1 SGHTA and CDR2 FQGNSA. The chain joins TRBV7-2 to TRBJ2-7, with 9 positions matching TRBD2. The source is a man aged 25 to 40 who received the YFV17D yellow fever vaccine. The sample was PBMCs, taken on the day of the yellow fever booster vaccination. The CDR3 nucleotides read TGTGCCAGCAGGCCCCCCCGGATTAGCGGGAGCCTCTACGAGCAGTACTTC. Residues: CASRPPRISGSLYEQYF.